This T cell receptor (beta chain) is from a study of T cell responses to AZD1222 COVID-19 vaccine. This table comes from immunoSEQ multiplex PCR, and its TCRdb copy is limited to in-frame clones, with some not included. The table includes 95,000 to 150,000 clones, roughly 90% detected once. Trimming removed 3 bases at V and 0 bases at J, with 17 bases between. The V gene's germline CDR1 is KGHSH and CDR2 LQKENI. The CDR3 has 17 amino acids. The chain combines TRBV18 with TRBJ1-1; D gene unclear. The sequence came from an adult in good health. Material: peripheral blood, obtained on day 0 of AZD1222 vaccination. CDR3 in DNA: TGTGCCAGCTCACCGAAGCACCTTGGACCCTTGAACACTGAAGCTTTCTTT. Translating it yields CASSPKHLGPLNTEAFF.